This T cell receptor beta chain was recorded in a study of shared clonotypes between healthy human individuals. Approximately 30,000 T cell genomes (around 190 ng DNA) went into each sorted-subset replicate. Authors' methods: Because ImmunoSEQ provided only junction sequences with no quality scores, the filtering differed. Sequencing was performed with immunoSEQ multiplex PCR; in TCRdb, only in-frame clones are kept and a portion is missing. The D gene and trimming were derived from the DNA, and the V and J assignments and clone size from that table. Found here are some 2,400,000 clones, approximately 95% of them singletons; the top ten hold about 0.13%. Comments on this clone: Its antigen remains unknown.

The CDR3 consists of 14 residues. The J segment lost 9 bases and the V segment lost 1 base, leaving 7 bases of the junction unmatched. Germline values: CDR1 SNHLY, CDR2 FYNNEI. Study conclusions and caveats: A few donors showed sharing of approximately 5% of naive CD4 clonotypes. The researchers took only blood, and tissue repertoires probably look different.

This sequence joins TRBV2 and TRBJ2-7, with TRBD1 identical over 9 bases. The specimen was naive CD4+ T cells sorted from blood. Subset here: CD45RA+ positively selected. This receptor was obtained from a man between 18 and 29 years old in good health. The CDR3 sequence: CASSEDGQGLRQYF. CDR3 sequence (DNA): TGTGCCAGCAGTGAAGATGGACAGGGGTTACGGCAGTACTTC.